This TCR beta chain was recovered during a study of blood T cells in healthy people across ages (dated by TCRdb to the mid-2010s). The study in broad terms: Template switching captured roughly one uniquely barcoded TCR beta cDNA molecule per two T cells in model experiments. To avoid experimental bias, donors of different ages were randomly spread across the sequencing lanes. Age-related changes in TCR beta repertoire diversity were measured in the study by deep sequencing normalized with unique cDNA molecular identifiers. The donors were split into four age groups: young (average about 15 years), middle-aged (roughly 42), aged (approximately 59) and long-lived (about 74). For two donors (one aged 18 to 29 and one aged 80 or older), the study analyzed two additional independent replicas of 1 million unique cDNA reads from the same blood draw. The paper as a whole reports these results and caveats: The CMV infection status of donors was not known, potentially confounding age-related changes in expanded clonotypes. As age increased, observed TCR beta diversity per million T cells dropped in a roughly linear way, and a significant reduction was already evident by age 40. There was a strong correlation between observed TCR beta diversity and the percentage of naive T cells measured by flow cytometry. Total diversity estimates from one million sequenced T cells were considered lower bounds and underestimates. Compared with the aged group, the long-lived group had more naive CD4+ T cells, fewer expanded clones and increased TCR diversity, suggesting age selection. Because profiling used bulk unsorted PBMCs, naive and antigen-experienced compartments could not be compared conclusively.

The sample holds many counts of this clonotype. There is no known antigen for this receptor. One base away there is no much larger clone; base qualities are not given. The CDR3 starts with the cysteine, ends with the phenylalanine, and has 15 residues. Solely the CDR3 DNA is kept, with 45 bases framed from the first base. Clipping removes 0 bases from V and 3 bases from J, with 3 as the unmatched junction base count. The germline V gene encodes CDR1 DFQATT and CDR2 SNEGSKA (reference sequence). Preparation of the library involved 5' RACE. TCRdb records Illumina HiSeq 2500 as the sequencer. A second PCR of about 7 to 12 cycles was run with a J-beta primer mix and a sample-barcoded 5' primer. Each TCR beta cDNA molecule received a unique molecular identifier from a template-switch 5' adaptor carrying 12 random nucleotides. At least 2.5 million CDR3-containing paired-end reads were obtained from each sample. The Mint cDNA synthesis kit, primed by a TRBC-specific oligonucleotide, was used to synthesize first-strand cDNA from all RNA. After uracil-DNA glycosylase treatment, a first 18-cycle PCR used universal primers M1SS and BC2_uni_R on all cDNA. Under the source paper's analysis protocol: For normalization, 1 million high-quality reads, each with a distinct molecular identifier, were randomly selected from each sample. Reads sharing molecular identifiers were discarded rather than binned into consensus sequences. MiTCR, run with a Q25 quality threshold and the strictest error-elimination algorithm, handled CDR3 identification, clonotype clustering and error correction. Lower-bound total TCR beta diversity was estimated with a nonparametric unseen species model using Euler transformation. TCRdb reprocessed the public reads (quality trimming at Q25 with fastp, clone calling with MiXCR) and kept in-frame beta chains. Records with the same CDR3 protein are collapsed into one entry carrying the most frequent genes and DNA. The authors' filters were not applied to this entry. The sample profile shows around 1,700,000 distinct CDR3 sequences; over 25% of them were found once. The ten most abundant clones make up 7.7% of the sample.

The donors were roughly 39 Caucasian individuals from Russia, aged roughly 6 to 100 years, who were systemically healthy. Ten milliliters of peripheral blood were drawn from each donor into EDTA-treated Vacutainer tubes. Ficoll-Paque density-gradient centrifugation was used to isolate PBMCs, with at least 7 million per sample. Trizol reagent was used to extract total RNA from the PBMCs, yielding at least 6 micrograms per sample. The percentages of naive CD45RAhigh/CD27high T cells were determined by flow cytometry on a PBMC aliquot from every donor. The receptor was derived from a woman aged 25 to 45 in good health. The sequence is built from TRBV20-1 and TRBJ2-2; TRBD1 lines up with 8 middle nucleotides. Sequenced input: blood. The DNA reads as follows: TGCAGTGCTAGAGAAACAGGGGGTTACACCGGGGAGCTGTTTTTT. Its protein is CSARETGGYTGELFF.